This T cell receptor (beta chain) was sequenced for a study of graft-versus-host responses after intestinal transplantation. Study-wide background: Grafts were multivisceral, liver-intestinal, or isolated intestinal. Once they had received anti-thymocyte globulin induction, all recipients took tacrolimus and steroids for around three years.

The assay was immunoSEQ multiplex PCR, and TCRdb's table has in-frame clones only and misses some. This table has about 21,000 clones, roughly 43% appearing once. Responder cells labeled with CFSE (roughly 200,000) were co-plated with irradiated stimulator cells labeled with violet dye (roughly 200,000). A sort after the reaction isolated proliferating CFSE-low CD3+CD4+ and CD3+CD8+ responders. Germline CDR1 is MDHEN and CDR2 is SYDVKM. The CDR3 has 11 amino acids. Between the trimmed V and J ends, which lost 3 bases and 8 bases, there was a span of 5 bases. In this sample, this clone is medium-sized.

This chain connects TRBV28 to TRBJ1-5; no firm D call. Sample: alloreactive CD8+ T cells from a mixed lymphocyte reaction culture, taken before intestinal transplant. The subset here: CFSE-low proliferating T cells sorted from roughly 6-day pre-transplant mixed lymphocyte reaction (GvH or HvG direction). This sequence originates from a human patient who received an intestinal transplant. Here the CDR3 DNA reads TGTGCCAGCAGTTTCTGGGAGCCCCAGCATTTT. It codes for CASSFWEPQHF.